This TCR beta chain was captured by sequencing in a study of neurological immune-mediated disorders. Trimming cost V 3 bases and J 4 bases, with 9 bases left between them. Germline V gene sequence: CDR1 SGHTA, CDR2 FQGTGA. The CDR3 is 13 amino acids. This clonotype was counted ten times or more. Documented time point: longitudinal time-point 2. It was blood bank volunteers in Maryland, USA who made up the healthy controls. Template-switch 5'RACE cDNA synthesis added a 10-nucleotide unique molecular identifier. TCRdb independently ran MiXCR on the 5' RACE reads; one entry per CDR3 protein. This repertoire shows tens of thousands of distinct CDR3 sequences, about 10% found once; its top ten account for under 15%.

The sequenced sample consisted of PBMCs. The TCR comes from a man aged 25-40 years in good health. The rearrangement joins TRBV7-3 to TRBJ2-5; D might be TRBD2 (5 bases). CDR3 sequence reads: CASSFVSGETQYF. The CDR3 nucleotides read TGTGCCAGCAGCTTTGTGAGCGGAGAGACCCAGTACTTC.